The 17 T cell receptor beta chains listed next were all sequenced from one sample in a study of T cell changes during pregnancy in multiple sclerosis. The method was immunoSEQ multiplex PCR; TCRdb's version includes in-frame clones alone and lacks a portion of them. The sample has more than 70,000 clones; roughly 90% are singletons. Sequenced here: peripheral blood, sampled before pregnancy. The receptors shown here come from a female donor with multiple sclerosis, enrolled in a pregnancy study.

The CDR3 bases are TGTGCCAGCAGCTTAGGCGGTGAAAAACTGTTTTTT. Its protein is CASSLGGEKLFF. V gene TRBV7-9 combines with J gene TRBJ1-4; D not resolved. Germline CDR1 and CDR2: SEHNR and FQNEAQ (reference sequence). The CDR3 contains 12 residues. V was shortened by 1 base and J by 7 bases, with 4 bases between the two germline ends.

V and J are TRBV5-1 and TRBJ1-3; D gene uncertain. The CDR3 loop spans 19 amino acids. Germline V gene sequence: CDR1 SGHRS, CDR2 YFSETQ. V was pared by 1 base and J by 0 bases, with 20 bases between. The CDR3 here is CASSLRSSSLRSSGNTIYF. The CDR3 coding sequence is TGCGCCAGCAGCTTGCGTTCTTCGAGCCTCCGGAGCTCTGGAAACACCATATATTTT. Full variable domain (outside the CDR3, taken from reference TRBV5-1 and TRBJ1-3): KAGVTQTPRYLIKTRGQQVTLSCSPISGHRSVSWYQQTPGQGLQFLFEYFSETQRNKGNFPGRFSGRQFSNSRSEMNVSTLELGDSALYLCASSLRSSSLRSSGNTIYFGEGSWLTVV.

The rearrangement joins TRBV19 to TRBJ2-7; 14 nucleotides match TRBD2. The CDR3 runs 16 residues. The V and J ends lost 3 bases and 6 bases, in that order; junction bases with no gene match: 7. CDR1 LNHDA and CDR2 SQIVND come from the germline V gene (reference sequence). The chain's CDR3 is CASSIVTSGRGSEQYF. The CDR3 nucleotides are TGTGCCAGTAGTATCGTGACTAGCGGGAGGGGAAGCGAGCAGTACTTC. Based on the CDR3 plus reference TRBV19 and TRBJ2-7, the full variable domain is DGGITQSPKYLFRKEGQNVTLSCEQNLNHDAMYWYRQDPGQGLRLIYYSQIVNDFQKGDIAEGYSVSREKKESFPLTVTSAQKNPTAFYLCASSIVTSGRGSEQYFGPGTRLTVT.

The rearrangement uses TRBV5-1 and TRBJ1-1; D perhaps matches TRBD1 (6 bases). The CDR3 spans 14 residues. The V gene's germline CDR1 is SGHRS and CDR2 YFSETQ. V gave up 3 bases and J gave up 6 bases, with 15 bases separating them. CDR3 coding DNA: TGCGCCAGCAGCTCTGGGGGCGCGGGGGCTGAAGCTTTCTTT. Its protein product is CASSSGGAGAEAFF. Supplemented by reference TRBV5-1 and TRBJ1-1, the full variable domain reads KAGVTQTPRYLIKTRGQQVTLSCSPISGHRSVSWYQQTPGQGLQFLFEYFSETQRNKGNFPGRFSGRQFSNSRSEMNVSTLELGDSALYLCASSSGGAGAEAFFGQGTRLTVV.

This clone showed up just once. CDR3 loop: CASRPDRATDTQYF. As DNA, the CDR3 is TGTGCCAGCAGACCGGACAGGGCCACAGATACGCAGTATTTT. The chain has TRBV27 and TRBJ2-3, with 8 bases aligning to TRBD1. V lost 6 bases to trimming and J lost 2 bases; unmatched junction nucleotides: 4. Germline V gene data show CDR1 as MNHEY and CDR2 as SMNVEV (reference sequence). The CDR3 is 14 residues long.

The rearrangement joins TRBV19 to TRBJ1-4, with a possible D match to TRBD1 (5 bases). V shed 3 bases and J shed 0 bases, with 8 bases lying between them. From germline, CDR1 is LNHDA and CDR2 SQIVND (reference sequence). This CDR3 spans 15 amino acids. This chain's CDR3 is CASSIGGSTNEKLFF. Written as DNA, the CDR3 is TGTGCCAGTAGTATCGGGGGATCAACTAATGAAAAACTGTTTTTT.

V is TRBV13 and J is TRBJ2-1; D is ambiguous. V gave up 1 base and J gave up 15 bases, with 13 bases separating them. This CDR3 has 12 amino acids. Germline-derived CDR1 and CDR2 are PRHDT and FYEKMQ (reference sequence). CDR3 nucleotide sequence: TGTGCCAGCAGCTTAGAGGCGGCTTATCCGTTCTTC. It encodes CASSLEAAYPFF.

V is TRBV7-8 and J is TRBJ2-1; maybe TRBD2 (8 bases). V lost 5 bases and J 15 bases, leaving 29 bases between the germline ends. This CDR3 comprises 16 residues. Looked up from germline, CDR1 is SGHVS and CDR2 is FQNEAQ. The CDR3 bases are TGTGCCAGCAGCCCCCTGACAGGGTTCTTAGCGGGGAGCCCGTTCTTC. This sequence encodes CASSPLTGFLAGSPFF.

CDR3 in DNA: TGTGCCAGCAGTTACTCCCGGGACAGGGTTGAAGCTTTCTTT. Protein product: CASSYSRDRVEAFF. The chain employs TRBV6-5 and TRBJ1-1; 9 bases match TRBD1. V shed 0 bases and J 7 bases; nucleotides not matched to a gene: 3. The CDR3 contains 14 residues. From germline, CDR1 is MNHEY and CDR2 SVGAGI.

The chain recombines TRBV30 with TRBJ2-7, with 10 bases identical to TRBD1. From germline, CDR1 is GTSNPN and CDR2 SVGIG (reference sequence). V dropped 8 bases and J dropped 6; count of bases not matched to a gene: 7. CDR3 length: 12 residues. CDR3 nucleotides: TGTGCCCTTTGGGACAGGGGTTTCGAGCAGTACTTC. It yields the protein CALWDRGFEQYF. Supplemented by reference TRBV30 and TRBJ2-7, the full variable domain reads SQTIHQWPATLVQPVGSPLSLECTVEGTSNPNLYWYRQAAGRGLQLLFYSVGIGQISSEVPQNLSASRPQDRQFILSSKKLLLSDSGFYLCALWDRGFEQYFGPGTRLTVT.

Comments on this clone: Within the sample, other DNA sequences also encode this same CDR3. V and J are TRBV2 and TRBJ2-7; D ambiguous. Germline assignment: CDR1 SNHLY and CDR2 FYNNEI. The CDR3 is 11 residues long. Trimming stripped 6 bases from V and 2 bases from J, with 5 bases between. CDR3 loop: CASSPAYEQYF. In nucleotides, the CDR3 is TGTGCCAGCAGCCCCGCCTACGAGCAGTACTTC.

CDR3 nucleotides: TGTGCCAGTAGTATACCAGCGGGAGGGAACACCGGGGAGCTGTTTTTT. This translates into CASSIPAGGNTGELFF. The chain combines TRBV19 with TRBJ2-2; 9 nucleotides line up with TRBD2. CDR3 length: 16 residues. The germline CDR1 and CDR2 sequences are LNHDA and SQIVND (reference sequence). V lost 2 bases, J lost 1 base, and 2 bases stayed unmatched.

The DNA of the CDR3 is TGTGCCAGCAGCTCGCCGGGACAGGAGTTAACTAACTATGGCTACACCTTC. This codes for CASSSPGQELTNYGYTF. The genes are TRBV5-4 and TRBJ1-2; TRBD1 matches at 8 bases. Germline CDR1 and CDR2: SGHNT and YYREEE (reference sequence). V lost 3 bases and J lost 0; bases outside the gene matches: 10. This CDR3 comprises 17 residues.

V and J are TRBV15 and TRBJ2-1; TRBD2 matches 11 bases. Trimming at V came to 3 bases and at J to 4 bases, leaving 5 bases not matched to a gene. CDR3 length equals 16 residues. CDR1 is LNHNV, CDR2 YYDKDF, per germline (reference sequence). CDR3 DNA sequence: TGTGCCACCAGCAGGGGTGGACTAGCGGGTTACAATGAGCAGTTCTTC. Amino acid sequence: CATSRGGLAGYNEQFF.

The chain carries TRBV5-5 and TRBJ1-5, with TRBD1 as a possible D gene (5 bases). The CDR3 length is 18 residues. Germline CDR1 SGHKS, CDR2 YYEKEE (reference sequence). Trimming removed 2 bases from V and 3 bases from J, with 21 bases in between. The CDR3 reads CASSFPGTPKGVNQPQHF. In DNA form, the CDR3 reads TGTGCCAGCAGCTTTCCCGGGACTCCGAAGGGCGTCAATCAGCCCCAGCATTTT.

V is TRBV19 and J is TRBJ1-4; 9 bases map to TRBD1. This CDR3 contains 15 residues. CDR1 is LNHDA and CDR2 is SQIVND in the germline V gene (reference sequence). J gave up 6 bases and V 5 bases, and 7 bases lay outside the gene matches. CDR3 DNA: TGTGCCAGTAGTCCCACAGGGGGCCTCTATGAAAAACTGTTTTTT. This gives the protein CASSPTGGLYEKLFF.

The V gene is TRBV9, the J gene TRBJ2-7, with 8 bases fitting TRBD1. The CDR3 runs 14 residues. V was pared by 4 bases and J by 2 bases, with 5 bases of the junction left unmatched. CDR1 and CDR2 from the germline V gene are SGDLS and YYNGEE. The CDR3 DNA is TGTGCCAGCAGCTCCGGACAGGGCCCCTACGAGCAGTACTTC. Translated: CASSSGQGPYEQYF.